A selection of T cell receptor beta chains follows, all from one sample in a study of T cell responses to AZD1222 COVID-19 vaccine. Assay used: immunoSEQ multiplex PCR; TCRdb lists only in-frame clones, some missing. The sample has some 120,000 clones; roughly 85% are singletons. This material consisted of peripheral blood, taken on day 0 of MenACWY control vaccination. The receptors shown here come from an adult in good health. Each CDR3 is given with its conserved first and last residue. The D gene is left open where the match is weak. Expanded clones are given a class, and other clones once, few, many or no size at all.

size,D,J,V,DNA,CDR3
NA,TRBD1,TRBJ2-3,TRBV28,TGTGCCAGCAGTCCAGGGGGCGTGTACACAGATACGCAGTATTTT,CASSPGGVYTDTQYF
NA,TRBD2,TRBJ2-7,TRBV7-2,TGTGCCAGCAGCTTAGTCAACCTAGCGGGACGATACGAGCAGTACTTC,CASSLVNLAGRYEQYF
NA,NA,TRBJ2-7,TRBV4-1,TGCGCCAGCAGCCAGGGTTGGGGCGAGCAGTACTTC,CASSQGWGEQYF
NA,NA,TRBJ2-7,TRBV10-3,TGTGCCATCAGTCACCTGGGTCTGGACGAGCAGTACTTC,CAISHLGLDEQYF
NA,NA,TRBJ1-1,TRBV19,TGTGCCAGTAGTATAAGTCGGGGGGGCACTGAAGCTTTCTTT,CASSISRGGTEAFF
NA,TRBD1,TRBJ1-1,TRBV5-4,TGTGCCAGCATCTCAGGGGGGAACAGGGTTAACACTGAAGCTTTCTTT,CASISGGNRVNTEAFF
NA,TRBD1,TRBJ2-2,TRBV12-5,TGTGCTAGTGGGAATAGACAGGGGGCTACCGGGGAGCTGTTTTTT,CASGNRQGATGELFF
NA,NA,TRBJ2-7,TRBV28,TGTGCCAGCAGTTTGAATTACCCGCGGGAGCAGTACTTC,CASSLNYPREQYF
NA,NA,TRBJ1-2,TRBV4-1,TGCGCCAGCAGCCGGGGTGGCTATGGCTACACCTTC,CASSRGGYGYTF
NA,TRBD1,TRBJ1-1,TRBV6-5,TGTGCCAGCAGCACAGCTGGACAGGTCGAAGCTTTCTTT,CASSTAGQVEAFF
once,NA,TRBJ2-4,TRBV28,TGTGCCAGCAGTTTACCCCACGATGGGGGGGCGAGTGTCAAAAACATTCAGTACTTC,CASSLPHDGGASVKNIQYF
NA,TRBD1,TRBJ1-2,TRBV9,TGTGCCAGCAGCGTGGGACAGGGGTATGGCTACACCTTC,CASSVGQGYGYTF
NA,TRBD1,TRBJ1-2,TRBV5-1,TGCGCCAGCAGCGCCGGGGTGGCAGGGGGCAACTATGGCTACACCTTC,CASSAGVAGGNYGYTF
NA,NA,TRBJ1-2,TRBV27,TGTGCCAGCAGTTTCATACCGACGAACTATGGCTACACCTTC,CASSFIPTNYGYTF
once,NA,TRBJ1-1,TRBV28,TGTGCCAGCAGTCCCCTTGGCACTGAAGCTTTCTTT,CASSPLGTEAFF
NA,TRBD2,TRBJ2-1,TRBV24-1,TGTGCCACGCGGACTAGCGGGAGGGCCCTCTTGGATGAGCAGTTCTTC,CATRTSGRALLDEQFF
NA,TRBD2,TRBJ2-3,TRBV9,TGTGCCAGCAGCGTAGTTGCGGGAGGGCCTATGGGCACAGATACGCAGTATTTT,CASSVVAGGPMGTDTQYF
NA,TRBD1,TRBJ2-7,TRBV29-1,TGCAGCGCCCGAGCAGGGGGCGAGCAGTACTTC,CSARAGGEQYF
NA,NA,TRBJ2-5,TRBV7-9,TGTGCCAGCAGCTCGCCCCAGGGGGGAGAAGAGACCCAGTACTTC,CASSSPQGGEETQYF
once,NA,TRBJ2-7,TRBV7-8,TGTGCCAGCAGCCGCAGCAGATACGAGCAGTACTTC,CASSRSRYEQYF
NA,NA,TRBJ1-2,TRBV27,TGTGCCAGCAGTTCGGGGGGTTTCTACGGCTACACCTTC,CASSSGGFYGYTF
NA,TRBD2,TRBJ2-1,TRBV2,TGTGCCAGCAGTGAGCCAGGACTAGCTATCACCAATGAGCAGTTCTTC,CASSEPGLAITNEQFF
NA,TRBD2,TRBJ2-7,TRBV5-1,TGCGCCAGCAGCCCCAGCGGGAACGAGCAGTACTTC,CASSPSGNEQYF
few,NA,TRBJ2-7,TRBV19,TGTGCCAGTAGTATTCTTCTGGGGGCAGGCTACGAGCAGTACTTC,CASSILLGAGYEQYF
few,TRBD1,TRBJ1-5,TRBV24-1,TGTGCCACCAGTGATCGGGCAGGGGGCTTTCAGCCCCAGCATTTT,CATSDRAGGFQPQHF
NA,NA,TRBJ2-7,TRBV20-1,TGCAGTGCTAGGACCCGAACGAAGCAGTACTTC,CSARTRTKQYF
NA,NA,TRBJ1-5,TRBV19,TGTGCCAGTAGTATTCAGGGAGCCGGCAATCAGCCCCAGCATTTT,CASSIQGAGNQPQHF
NA,TRBD1,TRBJ1-1,TRBV7-9,TGTGCCAGCAGCGCCTTGACGGGACAGGGGGGGGCTTTCTTT,CASSALTGQGGAFF
NA,TRBD1,TRBJ2-2,TRBV28,TGTGCCAGCAGTTCCGGGACAGGAGCCGGGGAGCTGTTTTTT,CASSSGTGAGELFF
NA,NA,TRBJ2-7,TRBV5-1,TGCGCCAGCAGCTTGTCCGGGCAGACCTACGAGCAGTACTTC,CASSLSGQTYEQYF
NA,TRBD1,TRBJ1-2,TRBV5-1,TGCGCCAGCAGCTTACACGCGGGACAGGGGGCAGGTGGCTACACCTTC,CASSLHAGQGAGGYTF
NA,TRBD1,TRBJ2-4,TRBV23-1,TGCGCCAGCAGTCAATCGCGACAGGGGACGTCTGCAACTTCAGAAAACATTCAGTACTTC,CASSQSRQGTSATSENIQYF
few,NA,TRBJ2-7,TRBV5-4,TGTGCCAGCAGCGTCGGGGCCTCCTACGAGCAGTACTTC,CASSVGASYEQYF
NA,TRBD2,TRBJ2-7,TRBV9,TGTGCCAGCAGCGCCGGGACTAGCGGGATGTACGAGCAGTACTTC,CASSAGTSGMYEQYF
NA,TRBD1,TRBJ1-1,TRBV19,TGTGCCAGTAGTATGCGCTGGACAGGGGACACTGAAGCTTTCTTT,CASSMRWTGDTEAFF
NA,NA,TRBJ2-1,TRBV28,TGTGCCAGCAGTTCAACAGGGTATAATGAGCAGTTCTTC,CASSSTGYNEQFF
once,TRBD2,TRBJ2-7,TRBV19,TGTGCCAGTAGGGGAGGGGACGACCCACAGCGCTACGAGCAGTACTTC,CASRGGDDPQRYEQYF
NA,NA,TRBJ2-7,TRBV5-6,TGTGCCAGCAGCTTGGACGTGGGCTACGAGCAGTACTTC,CASSLDVGYEQYF
once,NA,TRBJ1-2,TRBV28,TGTGCCAGCAGTCCCCGATTTAGCTACACCTTC,CASSPRFSYTF
once,NA,TRBJ1-5,TRBV11-2,TGTGCCAGCAGCTTATTCGGACAGAGCAATCAGCCCCAGCATTTT,CASSLFGQSNQPQHF
NA,NA,TRBJ2-1,TRBV24-1,TGTGCCACCAGTGATTCAGCAGGTCTCGGGCAGTTCTTC,CATSDSAGLGQFF
NA,NA,TRBJ1-6,TRBV3-1/TRBV3-2,TGTGCCAGCAGCCTCGGACCTCGGCGGAATTCACCCCTCCACTTT,CASSLGPRRNSPLHF
once,NA,TRBJ2-7,TRBV2,TGTGCCAGCAGTGATGTCTCCTACGAGCAGTACTTC,CASSDVSYEQYF
NA,NA,TRBJ2-7,TRBV12-3/TRBV12-4,TGTGCCAGCAGTTCTGGGGGGCTCTACGAGCAGTACTTC,CASSSGGLYEQYF
NA,TRBD2,TRBJ2-1,TRBV27,TGTGCCAGCAGCTCATGGACTAGCCGGAGGGATGAGCAGTTCTTC,CASSSWTSRRDEQFF
NA,TRBD2,TRBJ2-3,TRBV11-2,TGTGCCAGCAGCTTAGAGGGTGCGGGGGCAGATACGCAGTATTTT,CASSLEGAGADTQYF
NA,TRBD1,TRBJ2-1,TRBV15,TGTGCCACCAGCAGAGGACAGGGGGCTTTTATCGAGCAGTTCTTC,CATSRGQGAFIEQFF
once,NA,TRBJ1-2,TRBV29-1,TGCAGCGTTGAAGATCCTACTTTTCCTGGTGGCTATGGCTACACCTTC,CSVEDPTFPGGYGYTF
NA,NA,TRBJ1-1,TRBV6-6,TGTGCCAGCCGGGGGAACACTGAAGCTTTCTTT,CASRGNTEAFF
NA,NA,TRBJ1-1,TRBV28,TGTGCCAGCAGGGACCGGGAGGGCCTCGGAGACACTGAAGCTTTCTTT,CASRDREGLGDTEAFF
NA,TRBD1,TRBJ1-5,TRBV23-1,TGCGCCAGCGAACGGCACAGGGGGAGGCTTGGTAGGCCCCAGCATTTT,CASERHRGRLGRPQHF
few,NA,TRBJ2-7,TRBV28,TGTGCCAGCAGTTTCGGTTCTGGGAACGAGCAGTACTTC,CASSFGSGNEQYF
NA,TRBD1,TRBJ2-7,TRBV9,TGTGCCAGCAGCGTAGAACAGGGGGCGAACGAGCAGTACTTC,CASSVEQGANEQYF
NA,TRBD2,TRBJ2-4,TRBV5-1,TGCGCCAGCAGCGGGGGACTAGCGGCCTCCGCCAAAAACATTCAGTACTTC,CASSGGLAASAKNIQYF
NA,NA,TRBJ2-7,TRBV5-5,TGTGCCAGCAGCCACGCTAGGACGGTTGCCTACGAGCAGTACTTC,CASSHARTVAYEQYF